The clone carrying this T cell receptor beta chain was counted a few times. Its target is not known. TCRbeta library preparation incorporated unique molecular identifiers. TCRdb itself ran the PCR reads through MiXCR, one entry per CDR3 protein. The sample includes hundreds of thousands of distinct CDR3 sequences, roughly 17% of them seen just once. The source of the sample is a study of T-cell reconstitution after alpha-beta-depleted transplantation in children. Study results and limitations: Where alpha-beta T cells came from about two months after transplant was reportedly several hundred expanded graft clones.

CDR3 size: 13 residues. This chain connects TRBV21-1 to TRBJ1-1. TRBV21-1 is deemed a pseudogene. The source material was PBMCs, mostly from graft donor cells, sampled 360 days after TCRalphabeta/CD19-depleted stem cell transplant. This clonotype was obtained from a boy younger than two who had a stem cell transplant for Wiskott-Aldrich syndrome, so the T cells may come from the graft donor. CDR3 region: CASSKGKNAEAFF. Written as DNA, the CDR3 is TGTGCCAGCAGCAAAGGCAAGAACGCTGAAGCTTTCTTT.